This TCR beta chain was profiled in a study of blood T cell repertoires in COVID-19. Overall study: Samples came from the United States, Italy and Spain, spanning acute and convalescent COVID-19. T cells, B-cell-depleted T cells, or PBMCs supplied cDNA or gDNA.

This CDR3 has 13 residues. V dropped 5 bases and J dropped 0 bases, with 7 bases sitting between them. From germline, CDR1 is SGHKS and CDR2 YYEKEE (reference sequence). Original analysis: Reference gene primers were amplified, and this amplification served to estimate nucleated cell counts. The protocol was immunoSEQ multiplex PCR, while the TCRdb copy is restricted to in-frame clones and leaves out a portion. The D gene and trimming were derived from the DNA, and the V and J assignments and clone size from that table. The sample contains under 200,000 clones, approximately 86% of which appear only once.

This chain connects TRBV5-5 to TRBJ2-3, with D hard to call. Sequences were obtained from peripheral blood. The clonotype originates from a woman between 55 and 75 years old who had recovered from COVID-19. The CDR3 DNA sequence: TGTGCCAGCAGACCCACTAGCACAGATACGCAGTATTTT. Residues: CASRPTSTDTQYF.